This T cell receptor beta chain stems from a study of blood T cell repertoires in COVID-19. The data were produced by immunoSEQ multiplex PCR, yet TCRdb's version contains in-frame clones alone and is incomplete. Altogether 130,000 to 150,000 clones are present, 81% being singletons, with the ten largest covering roughly 8%. Per the germline V gene, CDR1 is MNHEY and CDR2 is SVGEGT. Trimming pared 2 bases from V and 2 bases from J, leaving 14 bases between. The CDR3 has 16 amino acids. The chain is built from TRBV6-2 or TRBV6-3 and TRBJ2-3; D is possibly TRBD1 (5 bases). The clonotype originates from a human donor in a cohort sampled during active COVID-19. Material: peripheral blood. CDR3 nucleotide sequence: TGTGCCAGCAGTTACACAGGCAGCCCTTCCACAGATACGCAGTATTTT. It encodes CASSYTGSPSTDTQYF.